The table lists the clone carrying this T cell receptor beta chain with a few counts. Time point described: patch test 2, 6 weeks after DPC sensitization. Treatment: therapeutic diphenylcyclopropenone sensitization with weekly scalp DPC. Researchers extracted total RNA from unfractionated whole blood. The V gene's germline CDR1 is SQVTM and CDR2 ANQGSEA. This CDR3 spans 16 amino acids. Trimming removed 0 bases from V and 4 bases from J, with 16 bases in between. Within the library, unique molecular identifiers were attached to each individual cDNA molecule. Using its own MiXCR run on the RACE reads, TCRdb lists one record per CDR3 protein. The sample has about 96,000 distinct CDR3 sequences, roughly a tenth seen once; the top ten hold more than 2%. The sample comes from a study of human T cells and chemical hapten exposure. The overall study: Sensitization used 2% DPC on around 2 cm by around 2 cm upper inner arm skin.

This specimen consisted of whole blood, obtained in connection with sensitization to the hapten diphenylcyclopropenone (DPC). This sequence joins TRBV29-1 and TRBJ2-1; maybe TRBD2 (7 bases). This TCR came from a woman aged 40-49 years with alopecia areata. Some clones in this sample may be carry-over from other donors' samples. CDR3 residues: CSVEEGGREPYNEQFF. DNA for the CDR3: TGCAGCGTTGAAGAGGGGGGGCGGGAGCCATACAATGAGCAGTTCTTC.